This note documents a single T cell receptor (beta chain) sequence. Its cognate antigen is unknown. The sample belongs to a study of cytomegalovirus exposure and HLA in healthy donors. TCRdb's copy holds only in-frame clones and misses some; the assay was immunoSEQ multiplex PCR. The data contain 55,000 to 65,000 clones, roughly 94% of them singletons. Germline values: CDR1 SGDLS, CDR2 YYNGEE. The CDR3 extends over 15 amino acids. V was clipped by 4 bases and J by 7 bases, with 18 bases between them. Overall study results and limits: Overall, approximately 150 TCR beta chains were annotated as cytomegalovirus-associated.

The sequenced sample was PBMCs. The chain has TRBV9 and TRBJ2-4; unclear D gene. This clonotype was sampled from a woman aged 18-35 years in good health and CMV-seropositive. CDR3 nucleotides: TGTGCCAGCAGCCCCACCCTGAGGAGCTTTAACATTCAGTACTTC. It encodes CASSPTLRSFNIQYF. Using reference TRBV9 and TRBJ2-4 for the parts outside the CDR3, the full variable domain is DSGVTQTPKHLITATGQRVTLRCSPRSGDLSVYWYQQSLDQGLQFLIQYYNGEERAKGNILERFSAQQFPDLHSELNLSSLELGDSALYFCASSPTLRSFNIQYFGAGTRLSVL.